These 15 T cell receptor beta chains share one sample of origin, sequenced in a study of shared clonotypes between healthy human individuals. Clones were read by immunoSEQ multiplex PCR, and TCRdb kept only the in-frame ones, dropping some. This sample has around 600,000 clones; about 98% occur once, and the top ten carry 0.3% to 0.35%. It was CD45RO-negative cells, positively selected for CCR7, that made up naive CD8 cells, with terminally differentiated effector memory CD45RA+ cells excluded. The sample taken for sequencing was naive CD8+ T cells sorted from blood. Receptor source: a man aged 25-40 years in good health.

The chain has TRBV7-9 and TRBJ1-1; D not certain. V lost 5 bases and J 7 bases, leaving 14 bases between the germline ends. CDR1 is SEHNR and CDR2 is FQNEAQ in the germline V gene (reference sequence). The CDR3 totals 13 residues. The CDR3 spells CASSVNPGVEAFF. DNA of the CDR3: TGTGCCAGCAGCGTAAACCCCGGAGTTGAAGCTTTCTTT. Full variable domain (missing parts from reference TRBV7-9 and TRBJ1-1): DTGVSQNPRHKITKRGQNVTFRCDPISEHNRLYWYRQTLGQGPEFLTYFQNEAQLEKSRLLSDRFSAERPKGSFSTLEIQRTEQGDSAMYLCASSVNPGVEAFFGQGTRLTVV.

This clone was picked up one time. The chain joins TRBV29-1 to TRBJ2-1; the D gene is possibly TRBD2 (6 bases). The ends were cut back, 6 bases at V and 2 bases at J, with 14 bases in the middle. CDR3 length equals 14 residues. Germline CDR1 and CDR2: SQVTM and ANQGSEA. The CDR3 sequence: CSVKAGRPYNEQFF. The CDR3 coding sequence is TGCAGCGTCAAAGCGGGCCGACCCTACAATGAGCAGTTCTTC.

This clone has just one count. The rearrangement joins TRBV7-9 to TRBJ2-3; D unclear. The CDR3 consists of 14 residues. Germline V gene lookup returns CDR1 SEHNR and CDR2 FQNEAQ (reference sequence). Trimming took off 7 bases at V and 1 base at J, with 12 bases between the two ends. CDR3 in amino acids: CASTPWEGTDTQYF. The DNA of the CDR3 is TGTGCCAGCACCCCGTGGGAAGGCACAGATACGCAGTATTTT.

A single count supports this clone. The J gene is TRBJ1-1, the V gene TRBV5-1, with unresolved D. The CDR3 runs to 12 residues. V was clipped by 0 bases and J by 7 bases, with 7 bases between them. The germline CDR1 and CDR2 sequences are SGHRS and YFSETQ. The DNA for the CDR3 is TGCGCCAGCAGCTTGGCCCACAGTGAAGCTTTCTTT. Translated: CASSLAHSEAFF.

This rearrangement joins TRBV7-9 to TRBJ2-2, with unresolved D. The length of the CDR3 is 15 residues. CDR1 and CDR2 from the germline V gene are SEHNR and FQNEAQ (reference sequence). Trimming stripped 1 base from V and 4 bases from J, with 10 bases between. In DNA form, the CDR3 reads TGTGCCAGCAGCTTAGGAGGTTTATTCACCGGGGAGCTGTTTTTT. This codes for CASSLGGLFTGELFF.

This clone was picked up one time. The genes are TRBV7-9 and TRBJ2-1; D uncertain. CDR1 is SEHNR, CDR2 FQNEAQ, per germline (reference sequence). The CDR3 runs 16 residues. The V gene lost 7 bases and the J gene lost 0 bases, with 16 bases spanning the gap. The CDR3 coding sequence is TGTGCCAGCATCCATCGAGCTCTGAGCTCCTACAATGAGCAGTTCTTC. Its translation is CASIHRALSSYNEQFF.

V is TRBV30 and J is TRBJ2-1, with D hard to call. Germline loops: CDR1 GTSNPN, CDR2 SVGIG (reference sequence). The CDR3 has 13 amino acids. Trimming took off 0 bases at V and 6 bases at J, with 9 bases between the two ends. This CDR3 is CAWSVLGFNEQFF. CDR3 in DNA: TGTGCCTGGAGTGTACTTGGGTTCAATGAGCAGTTCTTC. Full variable domain (outside the CDR3, taken from reference TRBV30 and TRBJ2-1): SQTIHQWPATLVQPVGSPLSLECTVEGTSNPNLYWYRQAAGRGLQLLFYSVGIGQISSEVPQNLSASRPQDRQFILSSKKLLLSDSGFYLCAWSVLGFNEQFFGPGTRLTVL.

The chain employs TRBV27 and TRBJ2-5; 11 nucleotides line up with TRBD2. With 5 bases clipped from V and 1 base from J, the junction kept 6 bases outside the gene matches. There are 16 residues in the CDR3. CDR1 is MNHEY, CDR2 SMNVEV, per germline (reference sequence). Written as DNA, the CDR3 is TGTGCCAGCAGTCTTCTAGCGGGAGGCCCCCAAGAGACCCAGTACTTC. It translates to CASSLLAGGPQETQYF.

The gene calls are TRBV19 and TRBJ2-1; tentatively, D is TRBD2 (5 bases). CDR3 length equals 13 residues. Germline V lookup: CDR1 LNHDA, CDR2 SQIVND (reference sequence). Trimming stripped 5 bases from V and 8 bases from J, with 13 bases between. This chain's CDR3 is CASSGDYPYEQFF. The CDR3 DNA follows: TGTGCCAGTAGTGGAGACTACCCCTATGAGCAGTTCTTC.

V is TRBV10-3 and J is TRBJ2-3; D is undetermined. Germline V CDR1 and CDR2: ENHRY, SYGVKD. V was shortened by 0 bases and J by 3 bases, with 10 bases between the two germline ends. This CDR3 comprises 15 residues. The CDR3 spells CAISESRFGTDTQYF. CDR3 nucleotides: TGTGCCATCAGTGAGTCGAGGTTTGGTACAGATACGCAGTATTTT.

The rearrangement joins TRBV7-9 to TRBJ2-7; 11 bases fit TRBD2. Germline V gene lookup returns CDR1 SEHNR and CDR2 FQNEAQ (reference sequence). V shed 0 bases and J 7 bases; nucleotides not matched to a gene: 14. This CDR3 region has 18 residues. This CDR3 is CASSLAQKEASGRREQYF. The CDR3 region has the DNA TGTGCCAGCAGCTTAGCGCAAAAGGAGGCTAGCGGGAGGAGGGAGCAGTACTTC.

This chain links TRBV7-8 with TRBJ2-1, with TRBD2 identical over 12 bases. J gave up 8 bases and V 1 base, and 6 bases lay outside the gene matches. CDR1 is SGHVS and CDR2 is FQNEAQ in the germline V gene. This CDR3 has 16 residues. As DNA, the CDR3 is TGTGCCAGCAGCTTAGTACTAGCGGGAGGCTTCGATGAGCAGTTCTTC. Translated: CASSLVLAGGFDEQFF.

Points on this clone: This same CDR3 is encoded by further DNA sequences in the sample. The chain combines TRBV6-5 with TRBJ2-7; TRBD2 matches 9 bases. This CDR3 contains 13 residues. Germline CDR1 is MNHEY and CDR2 is SVGAGI. V lost 6 bases, J lost 3 bases, and 3 bases stayed unmatched. The CDR3 region is CASSPTSGYEQYF. The CDR3 nucleotides are TGTGCCAGCAGCCCGACTAGCGGCTACGAGCAGTACTTC.

V gene TRBV5-1 combines with J gene TRBJ2-1; unclear D gene. V shed 1 base and J shed 0 bases, with 5 bases lying between them. Germline V gene lookup returns CDR1 SGHRS and CDR2 YFSETQ. The CDR3 consists of 14 residues. In nucleotides, the CDR3 is TGCGCCAGCAGCTTGCTAGGCTCCTACAATGAGCAGTTCTTC. Translating it yields CASSLLGSYNEQFF.

The rearrangement links TRBV11-3 to TRBJ2-1; 9 bases are a match to TRBD2. In germline, CDR1 is SGHNT, CDR2 YENEEA. The junction had 4 bases not matched to a gene; V was cut back by 8 bases and J by 8 bases. The CDR3 is made up of 12 amino acids. CDR3: CASSAGGHEQFF. The CDR3 bases are TGTGCCAGCTCGGCGGGAGGGCATGAGCAGTTCTTC.